This T cell receptor beta chain comes out of a study of blood T cell repertoires in COVID-19. The assay was immunoSEQ multiplex PCR, and TCRdb's table has in-frame clones only and misses some. The repertoire has about 90,000 clones, about nine tenths of them found once; the top ten carry 3% to 3.5%. Germline-derived CDR1 and CDR2 are MDHEN and SYDVKM. V lost 11 bases, J lost 0 bases, and 12 bases lay in between. This CDR3 is 13 amino acids long. This TCR was recovered from a woman aged 70 to 79 with acute or convalescent COVID-19. The chain is built from TRBV28 and TRBJ2-3; weak D call: TRBD2 (6 bases). The sequencing input was peripheral blood. CDR3 amino acids: CALGGRSTDTQYF. CDR3 nucleotide sequence: TGTGCCCTGGGTGGGAGGAGCACAGATACGCAGTATTTT.